This T cell receptor (beta chain) is from a study of blood T cell repertoires in COVID-19. Study background: Samples representing acute and convalescent COVID-19 were sourced from the United States, Italy and Spain. In each case, the material was cDNA or gDNA derived from T cells, B-cell-depleted T cells, or PBMCs.

The CDR3 runs to 15 residues. CDR1 MNHEY and CDR2 SVGAGI come from the germline V gene. V shed 8 bases, J shed 2 bases, and the junction held 11 bases outside the gene matches. In the study's own analysis: Reference gene primer amplification in the assay estimated nucleated cell counts. The repertoire was sequenced with immunoSEQ multiplex PCR; TCRdb's copy has only in-frame clones and lacks some. V and J calls and clone size are as listed in that table; D and trimming were resolved from the DNA. The repertoire holds about 68,000 clones, with 89% as singletons. The sequenced sample consisted of peripheral blood. The clonotype originates from a middle-aged man with active COVID-19. This rearrangement joins TRBV6-5 to TRBJ1-2; 7 positions agree with TRBD1. This chain's CDR3 is CASGQDRVVNYGYTF. CDR3 DNA sequence: TGTGCCAGCGGACAAGACAGGGTCGTCAACTATGGCTACACCTTC.